This TCR beta chain comes out of a study of T cell responses to AZD1222 COVID-19 vaccine. Regarding the study as a whole: Only a handful of AZD1222 recipients, several in all, had baseline seropositivity. There were mostly white British donors and more females than males, and clonal diversity was possibly underestimated. Increases in Spike-specific TCR breadth and depth were seen after two AZD1222 doses. Repertoire sampling happened only post peak T cell response.

Assay used: immunoSEQ multiplex PCR; TCRdb lists only in-frame clones, some missing. The sample yields more than 80,000 clones, almost 90% seen once. Germline values: CDR1 GTSNPN, CDR2 SVGIG (reference sequence). This CDR3 is 11 amino acids long. V was shortened by 0 bases and J by 12 bases, with 9 bases between the two germline ends. Regarding this clone: The antigen remains unidentified.

This sequence originates from an adult in good health. The rearrangement joins TRBV30 to TRBJ2-4; D is perhaps TRBD1 (5 bases). Sequencing was performed on peripheral blood, taken on day 0 of MenACWY control vaccination. The CDR3 sequence is CAWSVGAGQYF. The CDR3 region has the DNA TGTGCCTGGAGTGTAGGGGCCGGTCAGTACTTC.